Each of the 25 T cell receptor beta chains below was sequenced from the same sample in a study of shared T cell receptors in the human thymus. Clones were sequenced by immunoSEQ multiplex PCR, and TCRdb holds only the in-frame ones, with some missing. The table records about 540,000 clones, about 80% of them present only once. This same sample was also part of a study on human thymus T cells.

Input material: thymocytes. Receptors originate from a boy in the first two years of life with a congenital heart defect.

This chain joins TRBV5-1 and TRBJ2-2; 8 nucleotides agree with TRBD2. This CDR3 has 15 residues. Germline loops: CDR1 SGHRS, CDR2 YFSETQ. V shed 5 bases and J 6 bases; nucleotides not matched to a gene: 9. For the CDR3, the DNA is TGCGCCAGCAGTATCCCTAGCGGGTCCTCCGGGGAGCTGTTTTTT. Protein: CASSIPSGSSGELFF.

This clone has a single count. The CDR3, as DNA: TGTGCCACCTTTCCCCCCCGGGGTGAAAAACTGTTTTTT. Protein sequence: CATFPPRGEKLFF. The chain employs TRBV27 and TRBJ1-4, with unresolved D. CDR3 length: 13 amino acids. V lost 10 bases and J 7 bases, leaving 16 bases between the germline ends. The germline V gene has CDR1 MNHEY and CDR2 SMNVEV (reference sequence).

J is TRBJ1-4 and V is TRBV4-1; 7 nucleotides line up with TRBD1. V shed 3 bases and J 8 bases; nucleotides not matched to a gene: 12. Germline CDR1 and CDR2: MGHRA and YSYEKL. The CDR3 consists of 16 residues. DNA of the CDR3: TGCGCCAGCAGCCACTCCCAGGGGCGAGGGGGCGAAAAACTGTTTTTT. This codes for CASSHSQGRGGEKLFF.

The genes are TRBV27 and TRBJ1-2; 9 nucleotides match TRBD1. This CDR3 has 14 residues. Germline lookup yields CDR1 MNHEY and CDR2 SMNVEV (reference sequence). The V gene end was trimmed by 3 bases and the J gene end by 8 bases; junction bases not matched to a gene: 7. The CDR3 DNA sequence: TGTGCCAGCAGTTTTGGACAGGGGTTGGTAGGCTACACCTTC. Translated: CASSFGQGLVGYTF.

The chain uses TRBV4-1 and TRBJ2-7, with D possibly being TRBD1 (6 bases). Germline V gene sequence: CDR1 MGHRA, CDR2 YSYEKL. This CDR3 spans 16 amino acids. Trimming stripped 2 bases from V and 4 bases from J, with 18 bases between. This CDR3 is CASSQSLGQGQYEQYF. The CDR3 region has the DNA TGCGCCAGCAGCCAAAGTCTGGGGCAGGGGCAGTACGAGCAGTACTTC.

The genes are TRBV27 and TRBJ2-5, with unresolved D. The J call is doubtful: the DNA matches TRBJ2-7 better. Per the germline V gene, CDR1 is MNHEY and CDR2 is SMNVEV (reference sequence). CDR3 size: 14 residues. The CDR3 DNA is TGTGCCAGCAGTTTACCCGGGTTGTACCACGAGCAGTACTTC. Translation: CASSLPGLYHEQYF.

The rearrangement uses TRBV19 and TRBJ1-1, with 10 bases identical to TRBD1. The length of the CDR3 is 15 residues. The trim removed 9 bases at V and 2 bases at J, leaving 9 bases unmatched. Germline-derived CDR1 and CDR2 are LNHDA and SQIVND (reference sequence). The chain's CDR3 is CASAGTGVFNTEAFF. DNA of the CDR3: TGTGCCAGCGCCGGGACAGGGGTGTTTAACACTGAAGCTTTCTTT.

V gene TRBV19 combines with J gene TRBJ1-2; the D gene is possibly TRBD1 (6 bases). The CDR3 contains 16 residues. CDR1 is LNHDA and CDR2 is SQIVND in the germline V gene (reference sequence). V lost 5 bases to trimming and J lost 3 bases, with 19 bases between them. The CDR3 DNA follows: TGTGCCAGTAGTGGACAGCACCTCTCGGCCTACTATGGCTACACCTTC. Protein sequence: CASSGQHLSAYYGYTF.

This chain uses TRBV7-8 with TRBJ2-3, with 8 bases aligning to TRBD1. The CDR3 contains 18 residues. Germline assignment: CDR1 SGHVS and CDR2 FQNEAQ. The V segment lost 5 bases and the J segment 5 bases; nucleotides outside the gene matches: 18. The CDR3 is CASSPRLGEWGTGDTQYF. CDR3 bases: TGTGCCAGCAGCCCCCGACTCGGAGAGTGGGGGACAGGAGATACGCAGTATTTT.

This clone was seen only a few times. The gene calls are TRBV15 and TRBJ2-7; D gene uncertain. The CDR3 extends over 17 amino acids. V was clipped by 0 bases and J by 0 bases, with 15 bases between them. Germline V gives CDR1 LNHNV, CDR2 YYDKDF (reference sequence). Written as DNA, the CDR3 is TGTGCCACCAGCAGAGACAAAACTACCTTGAGCTCCTACGAGCAGTACTTC. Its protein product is CATSRDKTTLSSYEQYF.

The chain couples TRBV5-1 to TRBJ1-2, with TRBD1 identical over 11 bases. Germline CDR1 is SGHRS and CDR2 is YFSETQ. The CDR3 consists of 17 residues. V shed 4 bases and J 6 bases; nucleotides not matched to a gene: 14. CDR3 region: CASSQRTGGEVSDGYTF. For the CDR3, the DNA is TGCGCCAGCAGCCAACGGACAGGGGGCGAGGTCAGTGATGGCTACACCTTC.

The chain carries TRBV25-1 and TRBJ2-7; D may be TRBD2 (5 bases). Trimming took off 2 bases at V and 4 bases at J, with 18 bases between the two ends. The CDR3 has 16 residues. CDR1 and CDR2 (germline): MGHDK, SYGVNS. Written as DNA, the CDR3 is TGTGCCAGCAGTGAACTTGGTTATGATCCGGGGTACGAGCAGTACTTC. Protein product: CASSELGYDPGYEQYF.

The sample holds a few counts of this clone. The CDR3 DNA reads TGTGCCAGCAGCGGGGGGGGACTAGCGGACCGGGTGATCCAAGAGACCCAGTACTTC. It yields the protein CASSGGGLADRVIQETQYF. This chain links TRBV11-2 with TRBJ2-5, with TRBD2 matching over 11 bases. Losses at the gene ends were 5 bases for V and 1 base for J; bases not matched to a gene: 15. The CDR3 sequence is 19 residues long. The germline gives CDR1 SGHAT, CDR2 FQNNGV.

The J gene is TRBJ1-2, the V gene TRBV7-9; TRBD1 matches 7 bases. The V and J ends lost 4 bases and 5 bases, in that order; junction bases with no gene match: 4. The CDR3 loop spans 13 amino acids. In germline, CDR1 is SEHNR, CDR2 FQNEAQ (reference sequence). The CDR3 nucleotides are TGTGCCAGCAGCTCTGGGACAGCATATGGCTACACCTTC. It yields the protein CASSSGTAYGYTF.

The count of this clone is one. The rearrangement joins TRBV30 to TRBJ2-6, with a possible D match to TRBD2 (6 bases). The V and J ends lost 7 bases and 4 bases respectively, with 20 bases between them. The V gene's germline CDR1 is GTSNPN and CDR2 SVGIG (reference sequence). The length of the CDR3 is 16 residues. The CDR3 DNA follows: TGTGCCTTGGAGGGTACTCTGGGATCCGGGGCCAACGTCCTGACTTTC. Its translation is CALEGTLGSGANVLTF.

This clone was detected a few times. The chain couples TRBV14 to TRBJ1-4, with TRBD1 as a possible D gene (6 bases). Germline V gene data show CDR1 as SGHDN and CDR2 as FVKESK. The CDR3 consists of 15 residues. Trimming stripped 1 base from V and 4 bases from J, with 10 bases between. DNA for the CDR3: TGTGCCAGCAGCCAAGTTTTGGACAGTAATGAAAAACTGTTTTTT. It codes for CASSQVLDSNEKLFF.

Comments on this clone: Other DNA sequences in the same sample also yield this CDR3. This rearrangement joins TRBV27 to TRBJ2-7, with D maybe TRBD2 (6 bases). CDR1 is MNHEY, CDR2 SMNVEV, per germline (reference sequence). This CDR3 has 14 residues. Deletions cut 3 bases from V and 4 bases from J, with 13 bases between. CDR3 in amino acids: CASSLVGGSYEQYF. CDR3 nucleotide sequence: TGTGCCAGCAGTTTGGTGGGGGGTTCTTACGAGCAGTACTTC.

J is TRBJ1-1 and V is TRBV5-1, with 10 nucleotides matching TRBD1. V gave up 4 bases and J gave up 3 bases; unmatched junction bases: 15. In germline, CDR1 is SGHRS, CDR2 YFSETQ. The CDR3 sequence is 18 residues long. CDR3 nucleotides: TGCGCCAGCAGCCCTCGAGGGACAGGGGACGTAGAGGACACTGAAGCTTTCTTT. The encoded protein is CASSPRGTGDVEDTEAFF.

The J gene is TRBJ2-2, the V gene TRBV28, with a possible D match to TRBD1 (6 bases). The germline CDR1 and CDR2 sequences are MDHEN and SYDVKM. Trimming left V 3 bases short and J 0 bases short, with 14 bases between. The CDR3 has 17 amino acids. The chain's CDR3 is CASSFPLRTANTGELFF. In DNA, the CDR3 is TGTGCCAGCAGTTTCCCCCTCCGGACAGCGAACACCGGGGAGCTGTTTTTT.

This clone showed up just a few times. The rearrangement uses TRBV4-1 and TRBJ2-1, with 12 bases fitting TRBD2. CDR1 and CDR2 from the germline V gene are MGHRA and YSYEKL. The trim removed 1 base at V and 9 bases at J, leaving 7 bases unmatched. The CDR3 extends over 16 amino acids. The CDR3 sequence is CASSQGLAGEYGEQFF. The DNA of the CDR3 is TGCGCCAGCAGCCAAGGACTAGCGGGAGAGTACGGTGAGCAGTTCTTC.

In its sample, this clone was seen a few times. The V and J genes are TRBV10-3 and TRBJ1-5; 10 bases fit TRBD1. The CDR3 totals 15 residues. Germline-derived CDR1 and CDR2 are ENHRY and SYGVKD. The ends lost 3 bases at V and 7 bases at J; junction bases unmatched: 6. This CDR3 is CAISEEGDRGQPQHF. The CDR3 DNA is TGTGCCATCAGTGAAGAGGGGGACAGGGGACAGCCCCAGCATTTT.

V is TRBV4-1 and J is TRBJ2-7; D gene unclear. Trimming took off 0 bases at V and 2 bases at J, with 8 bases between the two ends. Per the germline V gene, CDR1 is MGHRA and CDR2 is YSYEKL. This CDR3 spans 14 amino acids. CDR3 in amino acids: CASSQDSITYEQYF. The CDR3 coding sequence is TGCGCCAGCAGCCAAGATAGTATAACCTACGAGCAGTACTTC.

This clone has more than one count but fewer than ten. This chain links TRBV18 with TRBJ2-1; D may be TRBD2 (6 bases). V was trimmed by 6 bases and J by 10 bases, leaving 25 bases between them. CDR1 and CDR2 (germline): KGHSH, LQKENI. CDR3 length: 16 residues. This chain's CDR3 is CASSYTRARRGWEQFF. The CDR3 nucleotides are TGTGCCAGCTCTTACACACGGGCTCGGAGGGGTTGGGAGCAGTTCTTC.

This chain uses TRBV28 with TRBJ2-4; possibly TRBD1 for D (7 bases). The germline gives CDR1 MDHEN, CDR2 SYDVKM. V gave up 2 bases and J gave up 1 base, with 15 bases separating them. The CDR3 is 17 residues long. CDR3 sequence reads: CASSLAQGGRAKNIQYF. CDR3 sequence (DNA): TGTGCCAGCAGTTTAGCCCAGGGGGGCAGGGCCAAAAACATTCAGTACTTC.

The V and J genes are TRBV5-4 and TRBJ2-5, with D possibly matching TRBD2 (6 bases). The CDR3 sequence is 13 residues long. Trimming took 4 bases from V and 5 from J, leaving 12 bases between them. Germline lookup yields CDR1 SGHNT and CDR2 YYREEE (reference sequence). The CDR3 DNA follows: TGTGCCAGCAGCCCAAAGGGACTGGAGACCCAGTACTTC. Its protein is CASSPKGLETQYF.